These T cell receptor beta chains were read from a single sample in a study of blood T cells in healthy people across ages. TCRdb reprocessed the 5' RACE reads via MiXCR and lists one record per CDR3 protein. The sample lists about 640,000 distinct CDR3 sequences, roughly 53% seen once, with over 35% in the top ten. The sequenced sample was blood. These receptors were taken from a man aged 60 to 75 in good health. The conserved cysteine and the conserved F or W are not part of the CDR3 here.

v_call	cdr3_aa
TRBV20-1	SASRQFQPQH
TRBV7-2	ASSLGSFSSPLH
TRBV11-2	ASSRDREALWRNIQY
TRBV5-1	ASSLGAGAGELF
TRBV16	ASSQLSLGRGGYT
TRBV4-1	ASSHIVGTGELF
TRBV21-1	ASSNLGRDRGFSYNEQF
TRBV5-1	ASSRDSSPAQETQY
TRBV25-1	ASREQGASPLH
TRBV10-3	AISAQRGGQNEQF
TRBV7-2	ASSFTGTPGGGQF
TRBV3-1	ASSQERASHPDTQY
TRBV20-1	SASGGALAYNEQF
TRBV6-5	ASSYPGGASGNTDTQY
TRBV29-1	SVERTPTGELF
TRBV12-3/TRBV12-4	ASRIREGIYGYT
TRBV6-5	ASSSTSPLYEQY
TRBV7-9	ASSLARSSEQY
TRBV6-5	ASHGTGVGGYT
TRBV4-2	ASSQEEGRGLTGELF
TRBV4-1	ASSQDGQAAYNEQF
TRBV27	ASSLSLGDSNTGELF
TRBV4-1	ASSPPLGPLNIQY
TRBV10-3	AISERGDQETQY
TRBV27	ASSLGRGLSRETQY
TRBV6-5	AGSAVAPYEQY
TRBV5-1	ASSWTTTGGRLAAREQY
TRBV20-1	SASRTGVYEQY
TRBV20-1	SAVIGQGRDTQY
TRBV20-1	SARDVPLYNSPLH
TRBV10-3	AISDYGGGETQY
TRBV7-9	ASSLGRLAGEINEQF
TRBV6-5	ASSYSASAGGTEAF
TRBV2	ASSDDRGLRGTQY
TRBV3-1	ASSKTGINTQY
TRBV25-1	ASSLTGGSGEEQY
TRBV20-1	SASGAGTGNSPLH
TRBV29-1	SGGDRNTDTQY